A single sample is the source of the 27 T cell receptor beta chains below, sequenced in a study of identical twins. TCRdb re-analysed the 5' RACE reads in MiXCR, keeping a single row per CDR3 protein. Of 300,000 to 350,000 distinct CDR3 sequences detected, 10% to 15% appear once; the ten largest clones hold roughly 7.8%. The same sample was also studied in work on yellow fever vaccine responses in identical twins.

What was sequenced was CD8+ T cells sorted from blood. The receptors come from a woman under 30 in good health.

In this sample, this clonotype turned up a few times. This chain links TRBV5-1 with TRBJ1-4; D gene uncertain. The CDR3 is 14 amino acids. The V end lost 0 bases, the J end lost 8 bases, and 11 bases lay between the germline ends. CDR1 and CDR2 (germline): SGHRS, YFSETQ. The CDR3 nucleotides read TGCGCCAGCAGCTTGGCCGGACGTCAAGAAAAACTGTTTTTT. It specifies CASSLAGRQEKLFF.

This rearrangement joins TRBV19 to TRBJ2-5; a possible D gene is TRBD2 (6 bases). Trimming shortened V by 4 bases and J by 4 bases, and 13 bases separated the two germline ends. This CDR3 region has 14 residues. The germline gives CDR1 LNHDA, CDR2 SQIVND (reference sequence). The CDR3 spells CASSTTGGIETQYF. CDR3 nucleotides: TGTGCCAGTAGTACCACCGGAGGGATAGAGACCCAGTACTTC.

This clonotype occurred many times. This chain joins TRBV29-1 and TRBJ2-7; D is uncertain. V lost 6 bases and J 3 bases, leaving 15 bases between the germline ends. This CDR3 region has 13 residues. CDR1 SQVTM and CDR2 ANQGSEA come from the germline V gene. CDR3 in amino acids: CSVGTPTSYEQYF. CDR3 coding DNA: TGCAGCGTGGGTACCCCCACGAGCTACGAGCAGTACTTC.

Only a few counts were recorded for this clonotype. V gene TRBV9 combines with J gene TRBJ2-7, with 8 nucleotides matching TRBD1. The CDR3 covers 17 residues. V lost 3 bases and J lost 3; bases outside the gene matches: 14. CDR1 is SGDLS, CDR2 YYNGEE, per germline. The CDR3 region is CASSADSGGDPIYEQYF. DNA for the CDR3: TGTGCCAGCAGCGCGGATTCAGGGGGCGATCCTATCTACGAGCAGTACTTC.

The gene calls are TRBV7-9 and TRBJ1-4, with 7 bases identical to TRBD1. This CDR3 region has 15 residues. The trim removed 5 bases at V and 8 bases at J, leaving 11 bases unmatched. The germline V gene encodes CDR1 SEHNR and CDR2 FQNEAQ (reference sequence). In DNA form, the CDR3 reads TGTGCCAGCAGCCACAGGGGATTCAGAAAGGAAAAACTGTTTTTT. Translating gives CASSHRGFRKEKLFF. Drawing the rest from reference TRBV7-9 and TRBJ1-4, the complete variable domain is DTGVSQNPRHKITKRGQNVTFRCDPISEHNRLYWYRQTLGQGPEFLTYFQNEAQLEKSRLLSDRFSAERPKGSFSTLEIQRTEQGDSAMYLCASSHRGFRKEKLFFGSGTQLSVL.

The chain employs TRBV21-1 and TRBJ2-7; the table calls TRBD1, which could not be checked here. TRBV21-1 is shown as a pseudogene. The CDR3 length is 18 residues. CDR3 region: CASSKDHRTEPNSYEQYV. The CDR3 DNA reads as TGTGCCAGCAGCAAAGACCACAGGACAGAACCGAATTCCTACGAGCAGTACGTC.

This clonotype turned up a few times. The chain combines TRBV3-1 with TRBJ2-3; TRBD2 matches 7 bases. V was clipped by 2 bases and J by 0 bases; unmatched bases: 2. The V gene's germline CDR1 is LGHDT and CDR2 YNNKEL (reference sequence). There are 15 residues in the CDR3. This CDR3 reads CASSQTSESTDTQYF. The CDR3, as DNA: TGTGCCAGCAGCCAAACTAGCGAGAGCACAGATACGCAGTATTTT.

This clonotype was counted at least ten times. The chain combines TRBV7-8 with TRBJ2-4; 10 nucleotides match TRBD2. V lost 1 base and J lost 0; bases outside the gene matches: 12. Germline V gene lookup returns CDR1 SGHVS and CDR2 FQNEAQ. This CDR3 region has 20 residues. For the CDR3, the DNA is TGTGCCAGCAGCTTAGATCCCGGGCTAGCGGGGGAACTAGCCAAAAACATTCAGTACTTC. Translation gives CASSLDPGLAGELAKNIQYF. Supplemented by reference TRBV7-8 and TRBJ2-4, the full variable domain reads GAGVSQSPRYKVAKRGQDVALRCDPISGHVSLFWYQQALGQGPEFLTYFQNEAQLDKSGLPSDRFFAERPEGSVSTLKIQRTQQEDSAVYLCASSLDPGLAGELAKNIQYFGAGTRLSVL.

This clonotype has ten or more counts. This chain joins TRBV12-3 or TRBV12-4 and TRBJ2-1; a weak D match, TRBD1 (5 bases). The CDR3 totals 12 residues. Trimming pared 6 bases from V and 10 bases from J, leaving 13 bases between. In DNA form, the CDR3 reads TGTGCCAGCAGCCAAACCAGGGTCGAGCAGTTCTTC. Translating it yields CASSQTRVEQFF.

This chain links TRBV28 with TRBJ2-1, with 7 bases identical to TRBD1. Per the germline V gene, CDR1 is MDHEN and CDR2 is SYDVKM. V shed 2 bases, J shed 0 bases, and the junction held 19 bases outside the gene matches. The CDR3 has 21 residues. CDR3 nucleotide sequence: TGTGCCAGCAGTTTAGAGAACGGGACAGCCACGGTTGTTTTCTCCTACAATGAGCAGTTCTTC. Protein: CASSLENGTATVVFSYNEQFF.

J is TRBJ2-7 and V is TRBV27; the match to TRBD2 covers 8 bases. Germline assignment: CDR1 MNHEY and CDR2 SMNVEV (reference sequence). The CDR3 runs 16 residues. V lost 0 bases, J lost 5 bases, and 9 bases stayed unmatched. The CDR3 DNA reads TGTGCCAGCAGTTTATCCCGGACTAGCTTCTGGGACGAGCAGTACTTC. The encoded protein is CASSLSRTSFWDEQYF.

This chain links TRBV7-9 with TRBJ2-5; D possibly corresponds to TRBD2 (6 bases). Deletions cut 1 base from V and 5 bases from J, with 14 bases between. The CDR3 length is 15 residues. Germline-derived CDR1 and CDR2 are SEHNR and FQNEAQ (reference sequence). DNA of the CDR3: TGTGCCAGCAGCTTAGAAGGGAGGAGGTATGAGACCCAGTACTTC. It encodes CASSLEGRRYETQYF.

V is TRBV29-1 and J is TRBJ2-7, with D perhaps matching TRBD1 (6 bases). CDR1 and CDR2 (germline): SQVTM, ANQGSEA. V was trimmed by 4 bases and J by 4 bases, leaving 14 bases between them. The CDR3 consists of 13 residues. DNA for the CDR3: TGCAGCGTTGTCCAGGGGCGGATGTACGAGCAGTACTTC. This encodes CSVVQGRMYEQYF.

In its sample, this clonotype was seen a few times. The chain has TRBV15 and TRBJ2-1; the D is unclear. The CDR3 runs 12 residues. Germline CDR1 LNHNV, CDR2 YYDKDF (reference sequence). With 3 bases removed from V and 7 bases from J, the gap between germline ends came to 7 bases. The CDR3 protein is CATSSVENEQFF. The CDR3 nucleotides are TGTGCCACCAGCAGCGTCGAGAATGAGCAGTTCTTC.

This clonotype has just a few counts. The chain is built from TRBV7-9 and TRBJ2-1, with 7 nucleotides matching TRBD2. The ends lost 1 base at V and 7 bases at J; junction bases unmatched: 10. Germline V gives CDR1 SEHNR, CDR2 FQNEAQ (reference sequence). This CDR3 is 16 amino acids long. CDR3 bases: TGTGCCAGCAGCTTAGGCGGACTAGAAGAACGGAATGAGCAGTTCTTC. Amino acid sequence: CASSLGGLEERNEQFF. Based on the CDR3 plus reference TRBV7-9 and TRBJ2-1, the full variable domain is DTGVSQNPRHKITKRGQNVTFRCDPISEHNRLYWYRQTLGQGPEFLTYFQNEAQLEKSRLLSDRFSAERPKGSFSTLEIQRTEQGDSAMYLCASSLGGLEERNEQFFGPGTRLTVL.

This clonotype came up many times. The CDR3 loop reads CASSLEGGARDTQYF. CDR3 nucleotides: TGTGCCAGCAGTTTGGAAGGGGGGGCTCGGGATACGCAGTATTTT. This chain joins TRBV12-3 or TRBV12-4 and TRBJ2-3; tentatively, D is TRBD2 (7 bases). CDR3 length: 15 residues. V lost 3 bases and J 6 bases, leaving 16 bases between the germline ends.

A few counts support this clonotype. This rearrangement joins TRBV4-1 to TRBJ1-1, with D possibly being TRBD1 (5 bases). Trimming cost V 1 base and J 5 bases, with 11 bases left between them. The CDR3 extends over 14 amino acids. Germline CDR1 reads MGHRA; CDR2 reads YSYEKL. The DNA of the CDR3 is TGCGCCAGCAGCCAAGCAAGGGGTGGAACTGAAGCTTTCTTT. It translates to CASSQARGGTEAFF.

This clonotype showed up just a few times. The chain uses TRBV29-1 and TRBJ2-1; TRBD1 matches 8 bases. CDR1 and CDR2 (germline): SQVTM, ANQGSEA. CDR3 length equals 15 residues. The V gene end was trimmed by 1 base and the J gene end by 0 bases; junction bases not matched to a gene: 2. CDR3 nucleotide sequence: TGCAGCGTTGAAGTGGGACAGGCCTCCTACAATGAGCAGTTCTTC. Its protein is CSVEVGQASYNEQFF.

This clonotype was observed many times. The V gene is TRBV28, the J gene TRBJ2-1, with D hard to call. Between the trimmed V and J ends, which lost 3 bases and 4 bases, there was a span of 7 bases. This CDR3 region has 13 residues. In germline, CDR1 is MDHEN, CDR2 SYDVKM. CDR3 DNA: TGTGCCAGCAGTTTTCCAGAATACAATGAGCAGTTCTTC. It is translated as CASSFPEYNEQFF.

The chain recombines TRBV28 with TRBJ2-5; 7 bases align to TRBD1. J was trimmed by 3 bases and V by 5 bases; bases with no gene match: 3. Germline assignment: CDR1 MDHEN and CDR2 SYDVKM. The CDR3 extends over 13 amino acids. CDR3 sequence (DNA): TGTGCCAGCAGTAGGGACAGCGAAGAGACCCAGTACTTC. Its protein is CASSRDSEETQYF.

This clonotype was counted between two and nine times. CDR3 in amino acids: CSVEDGGSPLHF. CDR3 coding DNA: TGCAGCGTTGAAGACGGGGGTTCACCCCTCCACTTT. The chain is built from TRBV29-1 and TRBJ1-6; D might be TRBD1 (5 bases). The CDR3 sequence is 12 residues long. The V end was cut by 0 bases, the J end by 9 bases, with 6 bases between. CDR1 is SQVTM and CDR2 is ANQGSEA in the germline V gene.

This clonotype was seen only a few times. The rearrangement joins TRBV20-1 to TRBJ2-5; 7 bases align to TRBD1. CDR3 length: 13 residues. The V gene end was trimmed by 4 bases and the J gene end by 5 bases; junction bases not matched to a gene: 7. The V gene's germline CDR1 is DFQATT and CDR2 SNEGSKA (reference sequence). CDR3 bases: TGCAGTGCTAATTACAGGGGTGGGGAGACCCAGTACTTC. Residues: CSANYRGGETQYF.

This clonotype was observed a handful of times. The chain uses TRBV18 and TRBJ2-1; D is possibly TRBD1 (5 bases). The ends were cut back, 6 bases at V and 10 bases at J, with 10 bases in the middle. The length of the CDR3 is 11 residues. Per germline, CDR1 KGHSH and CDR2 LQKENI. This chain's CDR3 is CASSSQGEQFF. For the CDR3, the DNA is TGTGCCAGCTCTTCCCAGGGAGAGCAGTTCTTC.

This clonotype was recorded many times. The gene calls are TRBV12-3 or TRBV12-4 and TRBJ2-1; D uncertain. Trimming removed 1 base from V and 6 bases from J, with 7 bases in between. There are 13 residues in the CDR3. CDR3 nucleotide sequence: TGTGCCAGCAGTTTAGGGTCAGCCAATGAGCAGTTCTTC. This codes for CASSLGSANEQFF.

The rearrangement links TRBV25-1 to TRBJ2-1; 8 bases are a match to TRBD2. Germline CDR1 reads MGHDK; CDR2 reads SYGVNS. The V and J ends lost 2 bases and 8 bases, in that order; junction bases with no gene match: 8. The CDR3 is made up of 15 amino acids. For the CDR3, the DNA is TGTGCCAGCAGTGAAAAGGATGGGCGGGAGGATGAGCAGTTCTTC. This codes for CASSEKDGREDEQFF.

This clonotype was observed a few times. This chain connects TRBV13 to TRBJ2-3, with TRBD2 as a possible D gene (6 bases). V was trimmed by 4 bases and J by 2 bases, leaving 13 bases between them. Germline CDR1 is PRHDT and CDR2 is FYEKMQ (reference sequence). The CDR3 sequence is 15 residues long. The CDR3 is CASSYREPSTDTQYF. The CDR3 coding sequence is TGTGCCAGCAGCTATCGGGAGCCATCCACAGATACGCAGTATTTT.

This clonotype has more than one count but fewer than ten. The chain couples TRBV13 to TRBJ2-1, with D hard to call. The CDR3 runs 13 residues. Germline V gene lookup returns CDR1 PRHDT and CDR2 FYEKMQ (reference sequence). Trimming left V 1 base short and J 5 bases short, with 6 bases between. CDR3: CASSLERNNEQFF. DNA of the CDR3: TGTGCCAGCAGCTTAGAGAGGAACAATGAGCAGTTCTTC.